Given below is one TCR beta chain in context. Its antigen is unknown. The record originates from a study of CD8 T cells in Susac syndrome. The wider study: Among the sequenced Susac syndrome patients, five or six had active disease while fewer than 10 were in remission. Patients with Susac syndrome were therapy-naive, taking corticosteroids, with some also receiving intravenous immunoglobulin, or taking intravenous immunoglobulin alone at the time their blood was drawn.

Random hexamers served to reverse transcribe roughly 0.5 to 1 ug RNA. TCRdb reprocessed the immunoSEQ multiplex PCR reads via MiXCR and lists one record per CDR3 protein. The sample yields about 84,000 distinct CDR3 sequences, 96% seen once. Trimming cost V 3 bases and J 3 bases, with 8 bases left between them. CDR1 LNHDA and CDR2 SQIVND come from the germline V gene (reference sequence). The CDR3 consists of 13 residues. Findings and limits, study-wide: Clonal expansion was present among Susac CD8+ cells. This expansion reached its peak in TEMRA cells and in active patients.

Sequenced: CD8+ T cells from PBMCs. This chain connects TRBV19 to TRBJ1-1; possible D gene TRBD1, 5 bases. This clonotype was sampled from a human donor with Susac syndrome. The CDR3 reads CASSIGTHTEAFF. The CDR3 nucleotides are TGTGCCAGTAGTATTGGGACCCACACTGAAGCTTTCTTT.